The source of this T cell receptor (beta chain) is a study of T cells in Graves' hyperthyroidism and ophthalmopathy. Across 18 months, stable Graves' hyperthyroidism was marked by no progression to ophthalmopathy. PBMCs were obtained from 10 ml fresh peripheral blood. This clonotype has a count of ten or more. With 3 bases removed from V and 1 base from J, the gap between germline ends came to 7 bases. The CDR3 has 14 residues. Germline V gives CDR1 SGHRS, CDR2 YFSETQ. Authors of the study amplified TCR beta CDR3 regions from RNA transcripts. Using the HTBI primer set, a first-round RT-PCR was run on the TCR CDR3. TCRdb re-derived calls from the multiplex PCR reads in MiXCR, one entry per CDR3 protein. The data show 300,000 to 450,000 distinct CDR3 sequences, about 15% seen once.

Sequences were obtained from blood. The chain joins TRBV5-1 to TRBJ2-2; D gene unclear. This receptor was taken from a woman aged 55-69 years with Graves' hyperthyroidism. The CDR3 region is CASSWAGNTGELFF. As DNA, the CDR3 is TGCGCCAGCAGCTGGGCAGGGAACACCGGGGAGCTGTTTTTT.